The rows below give T cell receptor beta chains drawn from one sample of a study of cytomegalovirus exposure and HLA in healthy donors. The data were produced by immunoSEQ multiplex PCR, yet TCRdb's version contains in-frame clones alone and is incomplete. In the table there are 220,000 or so clones, around four fifths of which are singletons. Sequencing used PBMCs. The receptors come from a woman in her thirties or forties in good health and CMV-seronegative. The CDR3 runs from the conserved cysteine through the conserved F or W. D genes are given only for firm matches. Some rows have no size entry. The others give once, few or many, or a class for an expanded clone.

v_call,d_call,j_call,clone_size,cdr3_nt,cdr3_aa
TRBV19,TRBD2,TRBJ2-7,-,TGTGCCACCAGAGGCGGGAGGAGCTCCTACGAGCAGTACTTC,CATRGGRSSYEQYF
TRBV28,-,TRBJ1-5,-,TGTGCCAGCAGTTTTGTTGGAGGCCGTCAGCCCCAGCATTTT,CASSFVGGRQPQHF
TRBV19,-,TRBJ1-5,-,TGTGCCAGTAGTATAGGGACAGTCAATCAGCCCCAGCATTTT,CASSIGTVNQPQHF
TRBV30,TRBD2,TRBJ2-1,-,TGTGCCTGGTGGGTGGGGACTAGCGGGACGAGCTCCTACAATGAGCAGTTCTTC,CAWWVGTSGTSSYNEQFF
TRBV12-2,-,TRBJ2-5,few,TGTGCAAGTCGCTTCCTTCGGTGGTGGGAGACCCAGTACTTC,CASRFLRWWETQYF
TRBV19,-,TRBJ1-5,-,TGTGCCAGTAGTATATCCGGGGATCAGCCCCAGCATTTT,CASSISGDQPQHF
TRBV28,TRBD1,TRBJ2-7,-,TGTGCCAGCAGTTCGGCAGGGACAGGGGCCTACGAGCAGTACTTC,CASSSAGTGAYEQYF
TRBV30,TRBD1,TRBJ1-4,-,TGTGCCGGGCAAGGACAGGGGATCGAAAAACTGTTTTTT,CAGQGQGIEKLFF
TRBV7-2,-,TRBJ2-1,-,TGTGCCAGCAGCCCCGGGTCCCTAGAGCAGTTCTTC,CASSPGSLEQFF
TRBV9,TRBD2,TRBJ2-5,-,TGTGCCAGCAGCCCCAGCGGGGCGGACCAAGAGACCCAGTACTTC,CASSPSGADQETQYF
TRBV29-1,-,TRBJ2-1,-,TGCAGCGTTGAAGGCAGAAGCTCCTACAATGAGCAGTTCTTC,CSVEGRSSYNEQFF
TRBV2,TRBD2,TRBJ2-5,-,TGTGCCAGCAGTGAAGCAGGGACTAGCGCCGCTCAAGAGACCCAGTACTTC,CASSEAGTSAAQETQYF
TRBV27,-,TRBJ1-5,-,TGTGCCAGCACCTCCGTGGGAGCAGGGGAGTCCAATCAGCCCCAGCATTTT,CASTSVGAGESNQPQHF
TRBV6-5,TRBD1,TRBJ2-3,few,TGTGCCAGCACTGGGGACAGTACAGATACGCAGTATTTT,CASTGDSTDTQYF
TRBV29-1,TRBD2,TRBJ2-2,-,TGCAGCGTGAGGCCCCGGGGGGCGAACACCGGGGAGCTGTTTTTT,CSVRPRGANTGELFF
TRBV7-9,TRBD1,TRBJ1-4,-,TGTGCCAGCAGCCCTGGGACAGGAGCGAATGAAAAACTGTTTTTT,CASSPGTGANEKLFF
TRBV7-9,-,TRBJ2-5,-,TGTGCCAGCAGCTTAAACGTTAGATCAATGTACTTC,CASSLNVRSMYF
TRBV27,-,TRBJ2-2,few,TGTGCCAGCAGTTTATCTGGCTTCGCGAACACCGGGGAGCTGTTTTTT,CASSLSGFANTGELFF
TRBV18,-,TRBJ2-7,-,TGTGCCAGCTCACCCGGGGAAAACTCCTACGAGCAGTACTTC,CASSPGENSYEQYF
TRBV29-1,-,TRBJ2-7,-,TGCAGCGTTTGGGCAGGGTTCGGCGAGCAGTACTTC,CSVWAGFGEQYF
TRBV2,TRBD1,TRBJ2-5,-,TGTGCCAGCATGGGGCAGGGGGTCGGGACCCAGTACTTC,CASMGQGVGTQYF
TRBV5-1,-,TRBJ2-7,-,TGCGCCAGCAGCTTGGATCTTTCCTTACAGTACTTC,CASSLDLSLQYF
TRBV27,TRBD1,TRBJ2-7,-,TGTGCCAGCAGTTTGTCCGGGGACAGGACCTACGAGCAGTACTTC,CASSLSGDRTYEQYF
TRBV29-1,-,TRBJ1-2,-,TGCAGCGCAAGCATTGATCTACTATACGATGGCTACACCTTC,CSASIDLLYDGYTF
TRBV18,TRBD1,TRBJ1-5,once,TGTGCCAGCTCGTACAGGGGAGACCAGCCCCAGCATTTT,CASSYRGDQPQHF
TRBV5-4,-,TRBJ2-1,-,TGTGCCAGCAGCCTATCACCAAACAATGAGCAGTTCTTC,CASSLSPNNEQFF
TRBV15,-,TRBJ2-2,few,TGTGCCACCAGCAGAGAAAGTATGCGCACCGGGGAGCTGTTTTTT,CATSRESMRTGELFF
TRBV30,-,TRBJ2-3,few,TGTGCCTGGAGTGTACAGACAGCTCCGCAGTATTTT,CAWSVQTAPQYF
TRBV6-5,TRBD2,TRBJ2-5,-,TGTGCCAGCAGTTACCTGGCGGGAGTGTGGGAGACCCAGTACTTC,CASSYLAGVWETQYF
TRBV28,-,TRBJ2-7,-,TGTGCCAGCAGTTTAGAGGTTTCCACGATCAACTCCTACGAGCAGTACTTC,CASSLEVSTINSYEQYF
TRBV27,-,TRBJ2-7,-,TGTGCCAGCAGCACTCAGCGGAGGAGCCCCTACGAGCAGTACTTC,CASSTQRRSPYEQYF
TRBV9,-,TRBJ2-2,-,TGTGCCAGCAGCGCCGGGACACTAAACACCGGGGAGCTGTTTTTT,CASSAGTLNTGELFF
TRBV10-3,-,TRBJ2-7,-,TGTGCCCTTTCATACGGGCAGGGGCAAAGCGAGCAGTACTTC,CALSYGQGQSEQYF
TRBV6-5,-,TRBJ1-2,once,TGTGCCAGCAGGTCTAACAGGGTATATGGCTACACCTTC,CASRSNRVYGYTF
TRBV28,-,TRBJ1-2,-,TGTGCCAGCAGCATGTGGAGGCGCGTGGTTAGTGGCTACACCTTC,CASSMWRRVVSGYTF
TRBV5-1,-,TRBJ1-2,once,TGCGCCAGCTTAATTCGGCGGGGGCGAGGCTACACCTTC,CASLIRRGRGYTF
TRBV4-1,-,TRBJ1-2,-,TGCGCCAGCAGCCAAGAATGGGGCCAAATAAACTATGGCTACACCTTC,CASSQEWGQINYGYTF
TRBV12-5,-,TRBJ1-5,-,TGTGCTAGTGGTTTGATAGTCGACAGGAACTTTTTGTTGCCCCAGCATTTT,CASGLIVDRNFLLPQHF
TRBV5-1,-,TRBJ2-7,-,TGCGCCAGCAGCTTGGCCGGGGTTCCCGAGCAGTACTTT,CASSLAGVPEQYF
TRBV5-1,-,TRBJ2-1,once,TGCGCCAGCAGATTCGGGACTTCTATATCCTACAATGAGCAGTTCTTC,CASRFGTSISYNEQFF
TRBV13,TRBD2,TRBJ2-5,-,TGTGCCAGCAGCGGGGCTAGCGGCGAAGAGACCCAGTACTTC,CASSGASGEETQYF
TRBV6-1,-,TRBJ1-1,-,TGTGCCAGCAGTGAAACAGGGAACACTGAAGCTTTCTTT,CASSETGNTEAFF
TRBV4-1,TRBD2,TRBJ2-7,-,TGCGCCAGCAGCCAACAACTAGCGGGATTCTACGAGCAGTACTTC,CASSQQLAGFYEQYF
TRBV7-9,-,TRBJ1-4,-,TGTGCCAGCAGCTTAGGATTCGGGACACCCGAAAAACTGTTTTTT,CASSLGFGTPEKLFF
TRBV5-1,-,TRBJ2-6,-,TGCGCCAGCAGCTTGCCATTCAACTCTGGGGCCAACGTCCTGACTTTC,CASSLPFNSGANVLTF
TRBV10-3,TRBD2,TRBJ2-1,-,TGTGCCATCAGTGAGGTGCCAGCTAGCGGGAGGGCCGGTGAGCAGTTCTTC,CAISEVPASGRAGEQFF
TRBV7-2,TRBD2,TRBJ2-2,-,TGTGCCAGCAGCTTAGGGCCTCTAGCGGGAGGCACCGGGGAGCTGTTTTTT,CASSLGPLAGGTGELFF
TRBV4-1,-,TRBJ1-2,-,TGCGCCAGCAGCCAAGATACGGGACTGGGCTACACCTTC,CASSQDTGLGYTF
TRBV2,TRBD1,TRBJ2-2,-,TGTGCCAGCAGTGATATAGACAGGGGGAACACCGGGGAGCTGTTTTTT,CASSDIDRGNTGELFF
TRBV10-2,-,TRBJ2-7,-,TGCGCCAGCAGGGGGCTCTACGAGCAGTACTTC,CASRGLYEQYF
TRBV5-8,-,TRBJ1-4,-,TGTGCCAGCAGCTTCCAGGGTTTGTCTAATGAAAAACTGTTTTTT,CASSFQGLSNEKLFF
TRBV7-2,TRBD2,TRBJ2-7,few,TGTGCCAGCAGCTTAGCGGGACTAGGGCGGGTCGAGCAGTACTTC,CASSLAGLGRVEQYF
TRBV7-6,TRBD1,TRBJ2-7,-,TGTGCCAGCAGCCTCGACAGGGTCTACGAGCAGTACTTC,CASSLDRVYEQYF
TRBV19,-,TRBJ1-1,-,TGTGCCTCAACCCTGGGCCCAACCACTGAAGCTTTCTTT,CASTLGPTTEAFF